Listed below are T cell receptor beta chains from one sample, sequenced in a study of shared clonotypes between healthy human individuals. TCRdb keeps only in-frame clones here, not all; method: immunoSEQ multiplex PCR. The profile shows about 2,200,000 clones, about 92% of them singletons. The specimen sequenced was naive CD8+ T cells from PBMCs. The receptors were sampled from a man aged 18 to 35 in good health. Some clones in this sample may be carry-over from other donors' samples. Both conserved end residues are part of each CDR3. D genes are given only for firm matches. Only some rows state a clone size, as once, few, many or a class for expanded clones.

clone size,D gene,J gene,V gene,CDR3 DNA,CDR3 protein
NA,NA,TRBJ2-7,TRBV15,TGTGCCACCAGCGCAGGTGGACTGACCTACGAGCAGTACTTC,CATSAGGLTYEQYF
few,TRBD2,TRBJ2-3,TRBV28,TGTGCCAGCAGTTTACCCTCAGCGGGAGTTTATGCAGATACGCAGTATTTT,CASSLPSAGVYADTQYF
NA,NA,TRBJ2-5,TRBV27,TGTGCCAGCAGTTCATCAGGTGGCGGGACCCAGTACTTC,CASSSSGGGTQYF
NA,NA,TRBJ2-2,TRBV7-3,TGTGCCAGCAGTCAGGGCAACACCGGGGAGCTGTTTTTT,CASSQGNTGELFF
NA,TRBD1,TRBJ1-1,TRBV5-8,TGTGCCAGCAGCTTGGGGACAGGGGGCCACACTGAAGCTTTCTTT,CASSLGTGGHTEAFF
NA,NA,TRBJ2-3,TRBV6-6,TGTGCCAGCAGTTACTCTGCGGGGAGCACAGATACGCAGTATTTT,CASSYSAGSTDTQYF
NA,TRBD2,TRBJ2-1,TRBV14,TGTGCCAGCAGCCAAGGACTAGCGGCACCCCGGGGGCCCTACAATGAGCAGTTCTTC,CASSQGLAAPRGPYNEQFF
NA,NA,TRBJ2-7,TRBV7-9,TGTGCCAGCAGCTCCCGTTACGGCCAGTCCTACGAGCAGTACTTC,CASSSRYGQSYEQYF
NA,NA,TRBJ2-1,TRBV6-5,TGTGCCAGCAGTTACCCGGGTGGGGCGGAGCAGTTCTTC,CASSYPGGAEQFF
NA,NA,TRBJ1-5,TRBV28,TGTGCCAGCAGTTTGGGAACCTCACTTCAGCCCCAGCATTTT,CASSLGTSLQPQHF
NA,TRBD2,TRBJ2-7,TRBV5-4,TGTGCCAGCAGCAGGACTAGCGGGAGTTACGAGCAGTACTTC,CASSRTSGSYEQYF
NA,NA,TRBJ1-3,TRBV7-9,TGTGCCAGCAGCACCTTCGTGTCCCTCCCTACTGGAAACACCATATATTTT,CASSTFVSLPTGNTIYF
NA,TRBD2,TRBJ2-7,TRBV7-9,TGTGCCAGCAGCTTTTTGGGGGGAGGGACTAGCAGCTACGAGCAGTACTTC,CASSFLGGGTSSYEQYF
NA,NA,TRBJ2-5,TRBV11-2,TGTGCCAGCAGTTCGAGGACTACCGACCAAGAGACCCAGTACTTC,CASSSRTTDQETQYF
once,TRBD2,TRBJ2-1,TRBV5-6,TGTGCCAGCAGCTATAAGACTAGCGGGAGGGCCCATGAGCAGTTCTTC,CASSYKTSGRAHEQFF
NA,NA,TRBJ2-1,TRBV7-3,TGTGCCAGTCCCCTGGGGTTCCCTAGCTCCTACAATGAGCAGTTCTTC,CASPLGFPSSYNEQFF
NA,NA,TRBJ1-3,TRBV27,TGTGCCAGCACCCACCTATTCGGATCTGGAAACACCATATATTTT,CASTHLFGSGNTIYF
NA,TRBD2,TRBJ2-1,TRBV7-7,TGTGCCAGCAGCTTAAGTCTCCGGGAGGGCCGGTACAATGAGCAGTTCTTC,CASSLSLREGRYNEQFF
NA,NA,TRBJ2-1,TRBV7-9,TGTGCCAGCAGCTTAACGGGACTCGGGAATGAGCAGTTCTTC,CASSLTGLGNEQFF
NA,TRBD2,TRBJ2-3,TRBV6-5,TGTGCCAGTAAAATCGGGGGGGAAGATACGCAGTATTTT,CASKIGGEDTQYF
NA,TRBD1,TRBJ2-1,TRBV18,TGTGCCAGCTCACCCTGGGACAGCTCGCTCAATGAGCAGTTCTTC,CASSPWDSSLNEQFF
NA,NA,TRBJ2-7,TRBV11-2,TGTGCCAGCAGCTTAAGAGCGGGTCCCTACGAGCAGTACTTC,CASSLRAGPYEQYF
NA,NA,TRBJ2-7,TRBV6-5,TGTGCCAGCAGTTATGGTCCCGCGGCCTCCTACGAGCAGTACTTC,CASSYGPAASYEQYF